Below, 30 T cell receptor beta chains from the same sample are listed, as sequenced in a study of T cell repertoires in cytomegalovirus infection. TCRdb re-called the reads with MiXCR, one entry per CDR3 protein. The table lists some 940,000 distinct CDR3 sequences, approximately 33% of them singletons. These receptors have no identified antigens. The starting material was cultured CD8+ T cells from PBMCs, obtained from culture after CMV antigen stimulation. These receptor sequences come from a human donor in good health (CMV status not recorded). Some clones in this sample may be carry-over from other donors' samples.

This clonotype was seen ten or more times. The J gene is TRBJ2-3, the V gene TRBV6-1, with a possible D match to TRBD2 (5 bases). Germline CDR1 is MNHNS and CDR2 is SASEGT. CDR3 length equals 15 residues. Trimming cost V 5 bases and J 2 bases, with 14 bases left between them. CDR3 sequence: CASSRLGSFTDTQYF. The CDR3, as DNA: TGTGCCAGCAGTCGCTTGGGGAGCTTCACAGATACGCAGTATTTT.

This clonotype was seen a few times. The gene calls are TRBV6-2 or TRBV6-3 and TRBJ2-7, with D possibly TRBD1 on 6 matching bases. Trimming took 0 bases from V and 3 from J, leaving 9 bases between them. The CDR3 extends over 14 amino acids. Germline assignment: CDR1 MNHEY and CDR2 SVGEGT. CDR3 coding DNA: TGTGCCAGCAGTTACTCCGAAGGGGGCTACGAGCAGTACGTC. Protein: CASSYSEGGYEQYV.

This clonotype was recorded only once. V is TRBV10-3 and J is TRBJ2-7; TRBD2 agrees at 13 bases. This CDR3 contains 15 residues. CDR1 and CDR2 from the germline V gene are ENHRY and SYGVKD. After removal of 6 bases from V and 1 base from J, the junction contained 3 bases not matched to a gene. In DNA form, the CDR3 reads TGTGCCATCAGCCGGACTAGCGGGGGTTCCTACGAGCAGTACTTC. Translated, it gives CAISRTSGGSYEQYF.

This clonotype has a count of ten or more. The J gene is TRBJ2-2, the V gene TRBV4-1; 11 bases match TRBD1. V lost 5 bases, J lost 6 bases, and 5 bases stayed unmatched. The CDR3 contains 15 residues. Germline V CDR1 and CDR2: MGHRA, YSYEKL. The DNA for the CDR3 is TGCGCCAGCAGCAAGGGGACAGGGGGAGCCGGGGAGCTGTTTTTT. Amino acids: CASSKGTGGAGELFF.

The CDR3 DNA is TGCGCCAGCAGCCAAGATTCGGGGGTCTATGGCTACACCTTC. Its translation: CASSQDSGVYGYTF. The rearrangement uses TRBV4-3 and TRBJ1-2, with a possible D match to TRBD1 (5 bases). This CDR3 is 14 amino acids long. The V gene lost 0 bases and the J gene lost 4 bases, with 9 bases spanning the gap. Germline-derived CDR1 and CDR2 are LGHNA and YSLEER.

In this sample, this clonotype turned up a few times. This sequence joins TRBV4-1 and TRBJ2-7; D possibly corresponds to TRBD1 (5 bases). Trimming took 3 bases from V and 1 from J, leaving 13 bases between them. Germline V lookup: CDR1 MGHRA, CDR2 YSYEKL. This CDR3 has 15 amino acids. CDR3 loop: CASSQGPGPSYEQYF. The CDR3, as DNA: TGCGCCAGCAGCCAGGGGCCAGGCCCTTCCTACGAGCAGTACTTC.

Turning to this clonotype: A much more abundant neighbour one base away suggests this may be a read error. The V and J genes are TRBV7-2 and TRBJ1-5; TRBD1 matches 7 bases. The CDR3 is 14 amino acids. CDR1 and CDR2 from the germline V gene are SGHTA and FQGNSA. The CDR3 loop reads CASSFPGTAPAHHF. CDR3 sequence (DNA): TGTGCCAGCAGCTTTCCCGGGACAGCCCCGGCCCATCATTTT.

The chain carries TRBV7-6 and TRBJ1-2; 8 nucleotides agree with TRBD1. The V segment lost 1 base and the J segment 6 bases; nucleotides outside the gene matches: 7. This CDR3 region has 15 residues. CDR1 is SGHVS, CDR2 FNYEAQ, per germline. The CDR3 spells CASSLETGGTNGYTF. In DNA form, the CDR3 reads TGTGCCAGCAGCTTAGAAACAGGGGGGACAAATGGCTACACCTTC.

This chain uses TRBV7-6 with TRBJ2-3; the match to TRBD2 covers 9 bases. The CDR3 consists of 15 residues. Germline CDR1 is SGHVS and CDR2 is FNYEAQ. V lost 6 bases, J lost 7 bases, and 11 bases stayed unmatched. The CDR3 here is CASRRSGGDSHTQYF. The CDR3 DNA reads TGTGCCAGCAGACGTAGCGGGGGAGACTCCCATACGCAGTATTTT.

This clonotype has more than one count but fewer than ten. This chain joins TRBV7-9 and TRBJ2-1; 8 bases map to TRBD1. V shed 4 bases, J shed 8 bases, and the junction held 10 bases outside the gene matches. Per germline, CDR1 SEHNR and CDR2 FQNEAQ (reference sequence). CDR3 size: 15 residues. CDR3 region: CASSSRDRYGDEQFF. CDR3 in DNA: TGTGCCAGCAGCTCCCGGGACAGGTACGGGGATGAGCAGTTCTTC.

In the case of this clonotype: A much larger clone lies a single base off, so this may be a read error. This chain joins TRBV12-3 or TRBV12-4 and TRBJ2-3, with no clear D. The length of the CDR3 is 16 residues. The V and J ends lost 3 bases and 0 bases respectively, with 13 bases between them. This CDR3 reads CASSFHEITSTDTQYF. Here the CDR3 DNA reads TGTGCCAGCAGTTTTCATGAGATAACTAGCACAGATACGCAGTATTTT.

The chain employs TRBV20-1 and TRBJ2-3; D is possibly TRBD1 or TRBD2 (5 bases each). Germline CDR1 reads DFQATT; CDR2 reads SNEGSKA (reference sequence). The CDR3 spans 13 residues. Trimming cost V 6 bases and J 5 bases, with 15 bases left between them. CDR3 residues: CSAYLFGGDTQYF. The CDR3 DNA reads TGCAGTGCCTACCTGTTTGGGGGAGATACGCAGTATTTT.

The chain uses TRBV5-4 and TRBJ2-2; no clear D. The CDR3 spans 15 residues. Between the trimmed V and J ends, which lost 1 base and 4 bases, there was a span of 11 bases. Germline V gene data show CDR1 as SGHNT and CDR2 as YYREEE (reference sequence). DNA of the CDR3: TGTGCCAGCAGCTTGAGGCCAGAGAGCACCGGGGAGCTGTTTTTT. It encodes CASSLRPESTGELFF.

This clonotype was detected a few times. This chain connects TRBV7-9 to TRBJ2-1; unclear D gene. Germline V gene lookup returns CDR1 SEHNR and CDR2 FQNEAQ (reference sequence). V shed 5 bases and J shed 6 bases, with 8 bases lying between them. The CDR3 is 12 residues long. The CDR3: CASSPFPNEQFF. CDR3 nucleotide sequence: TGTGCCAGCAGCCCCTTTCCCAATGAGCAGTTCTTC. Complete variable domain (other parts from reference TRBV7-9 and TRBJ2-1): DTGVSQNPRHKITKRGQNVTFRCDPISEHNRLYWYRQTLGQGPEFLTYFQNEAQLEKSRLLSDRFSAERPKGSFSTLEIQRTEQGDSAMYLCASSPFPNEQFFGPGTRLTVL.

With regard to this clonotype: This clone may be a read error of a much larger clone one base away. V usage is TRBV7-9 and J usage is TRBJ1-1; D gene ambiguous. The germline V gene encodes CDR1 SEHNR and CDR2 FQNEAQ (reference sequence). CDR3 length: 13 amino acids. The ends were cut back, 2 bases at V and 3 bases at J, with 7 bases in the middle. The CDR3 protein is CASSLNPDTEAFF. The CDR3 DNA is TGTGCCAGCAGCTTAAACCCGGACACTGAAGCTTTCTTT.

Notes on this clonotype: The germline gene is not matched at one end of the junction; a read error may be the cause. The DNA of the CDR3 is TGTGCCAGCAGTGAAGTACTATCAGGCTACCATGAGCAGTTCTTC. It yields the protein CASSEVLSGYHEQFF. The chain employs TRBV6-1 and TRBJ2-1; no clear D. The CDR3 extends over 15 amino acids. Germline V lookup: CDR1 MNHNS, CDR2 SASEGT.

In its sample, this clonotype was seen once. The rearrangement joins TRBV9 to TRBJ2-5; D might be TRBD1 or TRBD2, each matching 5 bases. This CDR3 is built from 15 residues. V lost 1 base, J lost 5 bases, and 15 bases lay in between. Germline CDR1 and CDR2: SGDLS and YYNGEE. The CDR3 nucleotides are TGTGCCAGCAGCGTATCTAGAGGGGAAGGTGAGACCCAGTACTTC. Residues: CASSVSRGEGETQYF.

The J gene is TRBJ2-3, the V gene TRBV27; D uncertain. The CDR3 is 15 amino acids. Germline CDR1 and CDR2: MNHEY and SMNVEV (reference sequence). V gave up 3 bases and J gave up 2 bases, with 12 bases separating them. CDR3 sequence reads: CASSFGSFLTDTQYF. The CDR3, as DNA: TGTGCCAGCAGTTTTGGTAGTTTCCTCACAGATACGCAGTATTTT.

The rearrangement uses TRBV11-1 and TRBJ2-1; 13 bases map to TRBD2. This CDR3 spans 18 amino acids. Germline V gives CDR1 SGHAT, CDR2 FQDESV (reference sequence). V lost 2 bases to trimming and J lost 1 base; unmatched junction nucleotides: 5. The CDR3 protein is CASSLRLAGGQSYNEQFF. The DNA for the CDR3 is TGTGCCAGCAGCTTAAGACTAGCGGGGGGCCAATCCTACAATGAGCAGTTCTTC.

A few counts support this clonotype. Here the CDR3 reads CATSRVSGGLSYEQYF. As DNA, the CDR3 is TGTGCCACCAGCAGAGTAAGCGGGGGGTTAAGCTACGAGCAGTACTTC. V and J are TRBV15 and TRBJ2-7; the match to TRBD2 covers 9 bases. Germline-derived CDR1 and CDR2 are LNHNV and YYDKDF (reference sequence). There are 16 residues in the CDR3. The ends lost 1 base at V and 3 bases at J; junction bases unmatched: 7.

Comments on this clonotype: A much larger clonotype is one base distant, so this may be a read error. The CDR3 bases are TGTGCCAGCAGCGCGATGACGACTAACTATGGCTACACCTTC. Translation: CASSAMTTNYGYTF. The chain uses TRBV14 and TRBJ1-2; D remains ambiguous. V was trimmed by 5 bases and J by 0 bases, leaving 10 bases between them. This CDR3 has 14 residues. The germline V gene has CDR1 SGHDN and CDR2 FVKESK.

This clonotype was detected only a few times. The chain is built from TRBV19 and TRBJ2-1; D gene ambiguous. In germline, CDR1 is LNHDA, CDR2 SQIVND (reference sequence). CDR3 length equals 14 residues. V was pared by 1 base and J by 4 bases, with 8 bases between. The CDR3 spells CASSIVPGYNEQFF. CDR3 sequence (DNA): TGTGCCAGTAGTATAGTCCCAGGATACAATGAGCAGTTCTTC.

V gene TRBV27 combines with J gene TRBJ1-5; 8 bases agree with TRBD1. Germline V gene lookup returns CDR1 MNHEY and CDR2 SMNVEV (reference sequence). The CDR3 runs to 16 residues. The V and J ends lost 6 bases and 0 bases, in that order; junction bases with no gene match: 7. CDR3 DNA: TGTGCCAGCAGAGGACAGGGCCGATATAGCAATCAGCCCCAGCATTTT. It yields the protein CASRGQGRYSNQPQHF.

The chain is built from TRBV7-8 and TRBJ2-1; the D call may be TRBD1 or TRBD2 (5 bases each). The CDR3 runs 14 residues. Germline CDR1 and CDR2: SGHVS and FQNEAQ. Trimming stripped 5 bases from V and 6 bases from J, with 14 bases between. The CDR3 DNA sequence: TGTGCCAGCAGCCTATTCCCGGGGCTCAATGAGCAGTTCTTC. This codes for CASSLFPGLNEQFF.

This sequence joins TRBV5-8 and TRBJ1-2; D not certain. V shed 7 bases and J shed 3 bases, with 16 bases lying between them. CDR1 and CDR2 (germline): SGHTS, YDEGEE. CDR3 length: 14 amino acids. The CDR3 sequence: CASFGERIDYGYTF. The CDR3 DNA follows: TGTGCCAGCTTTGGGGAGCGGATCGACTATGGCTACACCTTC.

The sample holds a few counts of this clonotype. The J gene is TRBJ1-3, the V gene TRBV4-2; D gene uncertain. Per the germline V gene, CDR1 is LGHNA and CDR2 is YNFKEQ. V dropped 3 bases and J dropped 0 bases, with 9 bases sitting between them. The CDR3 is 15 amino acids. CDR3 bases: TGTGCCAGCAGCCACGTTCTATCCTCTGGAAACACCATATATTTT. Amino acid sequence: CASSHVLSSGNTIYF.

V and J are TRBV6-2 or TRBV6-3 and TRBJ2-1; 11 bases are shared with TRBD1. The germline gives CDR1 MNHEY, CDR2 SVGEGT. With 2 bases clipped from V and 9 bases from J, the junction kept 3 bases outside the gene matches. The CDR3 contains 14 residues. The CDR3 spells CASSYPGTGGEQFF. For the CDR3, the DNA is TGTGCCAGCAGTTACCCCGGGACAGGGGGTGAGCAGTTCTTC.

The chain links TRBV9 to TRBJ1-6; possible D gene TRBD1, 6 bases. The CDR3 length is 15 residues. Trimming removed 0 bases at V and 13 bases at J, with 17 bases between. Germline lookup yields CDR1 SGDLS and CDR2 YYNGEE. The CDR3 loop reads CASSVGSGGGSPLHF. CDR3 nucleotides: TGTGCCAGCAGCGTAGGAAGTGGAGGGGGGTCGCCCCTCCACTTT.

V and J are TRBV10-3 and TRBJ2-7, with D possibly TRBD1 on 5 matching bases. Germline CDR1 reads ENHRY; CDR2 reads SYGVKD. V was cut by 5 bases and J by 2 bases, with 10 bases left in between. The CDR3 spans 13 residues. CDR3 region: CAISSTATYEQYF. CDR3 nucleotides: TGTGCCATCAGTTCGACAGCCACCTACGAGCAGTACTTC.

This clonotype has ten or more counts. This chain joins TRBV7-9 and TRBJ2-7, with 11 bases identical to TRBD1. Germline loops: CDR1 SEHNR, CDR2 FQNEAQ (reference sequence). This CDR3 is built from 13 residues. V was clipped by 5 bases and J by 5 bases; unmatched bases: 2. This chain's CDR3 is CASSRTGGDEQYF. The CDR3 region has the DNA TGTGCCAGCAGCCGGACAGGGGGCGACGAGCAGTACTTC.